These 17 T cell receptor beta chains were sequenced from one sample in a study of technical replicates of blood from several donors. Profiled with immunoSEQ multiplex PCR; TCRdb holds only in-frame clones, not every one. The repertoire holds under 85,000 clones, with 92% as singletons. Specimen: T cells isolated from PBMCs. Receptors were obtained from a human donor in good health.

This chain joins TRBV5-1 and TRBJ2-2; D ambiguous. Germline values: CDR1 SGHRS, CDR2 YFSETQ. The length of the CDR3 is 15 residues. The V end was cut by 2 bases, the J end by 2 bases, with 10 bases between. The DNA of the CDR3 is TGCGCCAGCAGCTTCAATAGCCCCAACACCGGGGAGCTGTTTTTT. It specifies CASSFNSPNTGELFF.

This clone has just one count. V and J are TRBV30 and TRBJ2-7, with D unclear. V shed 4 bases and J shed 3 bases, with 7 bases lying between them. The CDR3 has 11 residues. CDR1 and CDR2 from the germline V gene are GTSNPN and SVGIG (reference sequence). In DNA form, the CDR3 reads TGTGCCTGGATCACGGGCTACGAGCAGTACTTC. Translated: CAWITGYEQYF.

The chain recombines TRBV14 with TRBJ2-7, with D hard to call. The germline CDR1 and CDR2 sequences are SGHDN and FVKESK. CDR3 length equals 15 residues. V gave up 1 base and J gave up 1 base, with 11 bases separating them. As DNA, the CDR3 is TGTGCCAGCAGCCAAGGACTGATTCTTTCCTACGAGCAGTACTTC. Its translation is CASSQGLILSYEQYF.

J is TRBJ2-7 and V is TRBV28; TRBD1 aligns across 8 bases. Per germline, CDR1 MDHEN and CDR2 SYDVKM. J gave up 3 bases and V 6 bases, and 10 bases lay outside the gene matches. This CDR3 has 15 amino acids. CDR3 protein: CASSPGTGLFYEQYF. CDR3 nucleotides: TGTGCCAGCAGCCCCGGGACAGGCCTTTTCTACGAGCAGTACTTC. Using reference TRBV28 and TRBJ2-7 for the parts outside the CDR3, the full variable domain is DVKVTQSSRYLVKRTGEKVFLECVQDMDHENMFWYRQDPGLGLRLIYFSYDVKMKEKGDIPEGYSVSREKKERFSLILESASTNQTSMYLCASSPGTGLFYEQYFGPGTRLTVT.

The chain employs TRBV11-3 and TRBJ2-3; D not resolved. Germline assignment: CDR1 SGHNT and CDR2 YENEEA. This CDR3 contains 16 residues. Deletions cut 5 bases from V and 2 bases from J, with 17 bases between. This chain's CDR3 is CASSPGPRVFTDTQYF. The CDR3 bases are TGTGCCAGCAGCCCAGGTCCAAGAGTTTTCACAGATACGCAGTATTTT.

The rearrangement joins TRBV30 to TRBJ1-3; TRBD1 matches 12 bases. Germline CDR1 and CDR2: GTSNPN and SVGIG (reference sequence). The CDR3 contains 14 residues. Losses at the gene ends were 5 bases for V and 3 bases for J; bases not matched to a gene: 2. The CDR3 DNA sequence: TGTGCCTGGGGGACAGGGGGCCTTGGAAACACCATATATTTT. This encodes CAWGTGGLGNTIYF.

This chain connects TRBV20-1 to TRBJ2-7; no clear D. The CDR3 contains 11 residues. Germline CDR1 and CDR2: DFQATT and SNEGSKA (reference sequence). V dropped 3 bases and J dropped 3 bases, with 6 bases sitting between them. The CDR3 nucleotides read TGCAGTGCTAGTCACGGCTACGAGCAGTACTTC. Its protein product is CSASHGYEQYF.

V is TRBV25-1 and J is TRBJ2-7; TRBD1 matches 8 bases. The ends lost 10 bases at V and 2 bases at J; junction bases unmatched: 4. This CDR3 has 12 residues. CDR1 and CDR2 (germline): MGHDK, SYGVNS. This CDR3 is CATGQGTYEQYF. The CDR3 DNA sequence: TGTGCCACAGGACAGGGAACCTACGAGCAGTACTTC.

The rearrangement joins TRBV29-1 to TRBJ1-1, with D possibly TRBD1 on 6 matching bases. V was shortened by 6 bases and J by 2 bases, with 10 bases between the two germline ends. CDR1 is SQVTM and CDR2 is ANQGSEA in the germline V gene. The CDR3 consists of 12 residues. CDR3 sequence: CSVRGGNTEAFF. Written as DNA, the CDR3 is TGCAGCGTGCGGGGGGGCAACACTGAAGCTTTCTTT.

CDR3 nucleotide sequence: TGCGCCAGCAGCCTATTGGGGGCCACTGAAGCTTTCTTT. This encodes CASSLLGATEAFF. The rearrangement uses TRBV4-1 and TRBJ1-1, with a weak D call TRBD1 (6 bases). This CDR3 is 13 amino acids long. Looked up from germline, CDR1 is MGHRA and CDR2 is YSYEKL. Trimming removed 4 bases from V and 4 bases from J, with 10 bases in between.

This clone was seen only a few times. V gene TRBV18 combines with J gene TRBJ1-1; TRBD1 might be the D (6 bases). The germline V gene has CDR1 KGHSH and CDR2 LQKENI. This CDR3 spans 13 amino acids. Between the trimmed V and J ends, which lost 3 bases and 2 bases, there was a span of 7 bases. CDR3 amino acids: CASSPGGNTEAFF. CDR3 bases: TGTGCCAGCTCACCTGGGGGCAACACTGAAGCTTTCTTT.

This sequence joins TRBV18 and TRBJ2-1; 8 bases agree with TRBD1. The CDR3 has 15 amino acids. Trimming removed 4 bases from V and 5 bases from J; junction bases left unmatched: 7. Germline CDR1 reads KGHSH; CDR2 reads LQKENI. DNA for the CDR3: TGTGCCAGCTCACTGGACAGGGTGGGGAACAATGAGCAGTTCTTC. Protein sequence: CASSLDRVGNNEQFF.

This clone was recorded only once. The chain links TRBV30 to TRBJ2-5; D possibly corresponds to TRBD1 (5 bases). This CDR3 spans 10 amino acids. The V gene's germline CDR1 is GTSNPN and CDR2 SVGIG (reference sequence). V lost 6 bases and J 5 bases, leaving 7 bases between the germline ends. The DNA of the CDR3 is TGTGCCTGTCAGGGCGAGACCCAGTACTTC. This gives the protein CACQGETQYF.

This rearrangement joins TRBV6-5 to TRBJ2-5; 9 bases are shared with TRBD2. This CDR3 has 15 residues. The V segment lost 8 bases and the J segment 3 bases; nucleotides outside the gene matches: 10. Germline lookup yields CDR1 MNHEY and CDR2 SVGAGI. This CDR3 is CASGRVAGVKETQYF. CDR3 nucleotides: TGTGCCAGCGGGAGGGTAGCGGGAGTCAAAGAGACCCAGTACTTC.

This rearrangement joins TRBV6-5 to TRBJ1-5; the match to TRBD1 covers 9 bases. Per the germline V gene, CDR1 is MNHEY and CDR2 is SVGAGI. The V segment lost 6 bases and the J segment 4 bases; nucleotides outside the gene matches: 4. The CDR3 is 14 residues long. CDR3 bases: TGTGCCAGCAGCCTACAGGGGGCGAATCAGCCCCAGCATTTT. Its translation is CASSLQGANQPQHF.

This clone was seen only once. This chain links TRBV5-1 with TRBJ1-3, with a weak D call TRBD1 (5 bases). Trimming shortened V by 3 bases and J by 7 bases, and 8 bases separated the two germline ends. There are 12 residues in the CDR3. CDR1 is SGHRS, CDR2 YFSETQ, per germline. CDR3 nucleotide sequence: TGCGCCAGCAGCTCGCAGGGTAACACCATATATTTT. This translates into CASSSQGNTIYF.

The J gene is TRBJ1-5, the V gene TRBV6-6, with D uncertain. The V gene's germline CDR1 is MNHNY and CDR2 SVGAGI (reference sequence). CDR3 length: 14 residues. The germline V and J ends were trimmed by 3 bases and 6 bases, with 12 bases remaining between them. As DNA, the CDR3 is TGTGCCAGCAGTTATTTGTCAGGTGGTCAGCCCCAGCATTTT. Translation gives CASSYLSGGQPQHF.